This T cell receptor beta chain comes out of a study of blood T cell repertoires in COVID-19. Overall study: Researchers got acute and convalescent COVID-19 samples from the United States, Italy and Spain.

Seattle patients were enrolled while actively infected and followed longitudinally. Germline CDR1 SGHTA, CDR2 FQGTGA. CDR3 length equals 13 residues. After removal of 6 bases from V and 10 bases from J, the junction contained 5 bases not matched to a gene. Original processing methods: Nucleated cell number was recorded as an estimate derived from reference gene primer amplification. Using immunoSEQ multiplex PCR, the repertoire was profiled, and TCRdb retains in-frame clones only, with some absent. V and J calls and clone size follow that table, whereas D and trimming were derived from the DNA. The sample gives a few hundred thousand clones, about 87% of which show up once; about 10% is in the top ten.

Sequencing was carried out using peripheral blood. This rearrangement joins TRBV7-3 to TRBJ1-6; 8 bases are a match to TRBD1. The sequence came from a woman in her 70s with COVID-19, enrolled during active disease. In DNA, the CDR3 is TGTGCCAGCAGGACAGGGGTAGGGTCACCCCTCCACTTT. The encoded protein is CASRTGVGSPLHF.